A selection of T cell receptor beta chains follows, all from one sample in a study of ipilimumab plus nivolumab after autologous stem cell transplantation. Libraries were prepared by immunoSEQ multiplex PCR; TCRdb keeps only in-frame clonotypes and omits some of them. This table has 8,000 to 10,000 clones, 60% to 70% appearing once. Sequenced here: PBMCs, sampled in a trial of ipilimumab plus nivolumab as post-transplant consolidation. These receptors originate from a female donor with multiple myeloma. Both conserved end residues are trimmed from each CDR3.

V gene | CDR3 protein
TRBV5-1 | ASSPSGTGGYEQF
TRBV7-8 | ASSLEGQPQH
TRBV7-9 | ASSLGASGNTDTQY
TRBV27 | ASSFWGQGAGEQY
TRBV11-2 | ASSLGYEQF
TRBV11-2 | ASSHDPKYEQY
TRBV9 | ASGSGQGNTEAF
TRBV7-9 | ASSSLAGGGETQY
TRBV5-4 | ASSWAGTANYGYT
TRBV6-6 | ASSYSRFNQPQH
TRBV28 | ASLPGSGIESYEQY
TRBV6-5 | ASSPAGNEQF
TRBV6-5 | ASSYIRGGYEQY
TRBV6-5 | ASSPTSGRVSEQY
TRBV7-2 | ASSSWTSSGSSSEQF
TRBV9 | ASSVGLAPETQY
TRBV18 | ASSPPANYGYT
TRBV5-6 | ASNLWGEPRNQPQH
TRBV5-4 | ASSLLFPGQGEEYQETQY
TRBV19 | ASRITSGEHRGAV
TRBV2 | ASGRDRTGTEAF
TRBV19 | ASSIPSIYNEQF
TRBV11-2 | ASSHERNEQF
TRBV5-4 | ASSLAGSYEQY
TRBV28 | ASSLEDGGGGNTIY
TRBV5-1 | ASSLGGAEQY
TRBV27 | ASSPAGQPQH
TRBV12-1 | ASSFWPPLEQY
TRBV5-4 | ASTRESSYNEQF
TRBV2 | ASTADGSYEQY
TRBV6-6 | ASRTDRDRGNNEQF
TRBV5-5 | ASSQDSNNQPQH
TRBV4-2 | ASSSGLAYYEQY
TRBV19 | ASSIIGLAGVAEADEQF
TRBV29-1 | SVRGGGRAYQETQY
TRBV9 | ASSAYVAGPYEQY
TRBV7-9 | ASSLGQIYEQY
TRBV6-1 | ASSGGHPNEKLF
TRBV7-3 | ASSSGVNRQETQY
TRBV7-9 | ASSVLSGEQF
TRBV9 | ASSVELAGGYNEQF
TRBV10-3 | AIREIDTQY
TRBV27 | ASSLASENEQY
TRBV9 | ASSPRLAGGSGGGELF
TRBV5-1 | ASSSGDYQETQY
TRBV27 | ASSLPSSEQY
TRBV2 | ASSEGAGNYGYT
TRBV10-3 | AISQGLVGNNEQF
TRBV15 | ATSRPGQGVYEQY
TRBV2 | ASSEMGNYGYT
TRBV6-5 | ASSYGRGQHGYT
TRBV28 | ASSPPRGPQH